The sequence of this T cell receptor beta chain was determined in a study of blood T cells in healthy people across ages. Study outcomes and limitations: The study lacked donor CMV status, which possibly confounded expanded clonotype changes. Measured against age, TCR beta diversity per million T cells decreased in a roughly linear manner.

A note on this clonotype: Its antigen is not known.

A sample-barcoded 5' primer and a J-beta primer mix were used in a second PCR of roughly 7 to 12 cycles. Every cDNA molecule carried a tag from a template-switch adaptor bearing 12 random nucleotides. There were at least 2.5 million CDR3-containing paired-end reads obtained from each sample. TCRdb recomputed calls from the 5' RACE reads with MiXCR, one row per CDR3 protein. The sample records approximately 1,000,000 distinct CDR3 sequences, over 35% being singletons. Sequenced input: blood. The origin of this receptor is a woman between 55 and 75 years old in good health.

CDR3 bases: TGTGCCAGCAGTGACTCGGCAGGGAGCAATCAGCCCCAGCATTTT. Its protein product is CASSDSAGSNQPQHF. The J gene is TRBJ1-5, the V gene TRBV6-4; maybe TRBD1 (5 bases). In germline, CDR1 is MRHNA, CDR2 SNTAGT. This CDR3 region has 15 residues. Trimming removed 0 bases from V and 1 base from J, with 7 bases in between.